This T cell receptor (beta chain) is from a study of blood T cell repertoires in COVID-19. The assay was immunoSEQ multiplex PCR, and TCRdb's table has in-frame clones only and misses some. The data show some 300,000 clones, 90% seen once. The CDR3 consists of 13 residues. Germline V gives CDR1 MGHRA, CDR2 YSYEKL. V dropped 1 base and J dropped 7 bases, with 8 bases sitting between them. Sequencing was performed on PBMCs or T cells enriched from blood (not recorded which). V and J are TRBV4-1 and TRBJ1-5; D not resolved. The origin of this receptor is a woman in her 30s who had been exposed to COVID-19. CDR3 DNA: TGCGCCAGCAGCCAAGGCGAGTGGCAGCCCCAGCATTTT. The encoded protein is CASSQGEWQPQHF.